A selection of T cell receptor beta chains follows, all from one sample in a study of cytomegalovirus exposure and HLA in healthy donors. TCRdb's table, derived via immunoSEQ multiplex PCR, lists solely in-frame clones and lacks some. The sample carries around 130,000 clones, about three quarters recorded once. Sequencing was performed on PBMCs. All receptors derive from a woman aged 60-70 years in good health and CMV-seropositive. The CDR3 runs from the conserved cysteine through the conserved F or W. The order of the fields is CDR3 DNA, CDR3 protein, V gene, D gene, J gene, clone size. D genes are given only for firm matches. Some rows have no size entry. The others give once, few or many, or a class for an expanded clone.

CDR3nt: TGTGCCAGCAGTGCCGGACAGGGAACCAAAAACATTCAGTACTTC
CDR3aa: CASSAGQGTKNIQYF
v_gene: TRBV6-4
d_gene: TRBD1
j_gene: TRBJ2-4
abundance: .

CDR3nt: TGCGCCAGCAGTCTAAGCGGGGGGGGCGCCGGGGAGCTGTTTTTT
CDR3aa: CASSLSGGGAGELFF
v_gene: TRBV4-1
d_gene: TRBD2
j_gene: TRBJ2-2
abundance: .

CDR3nt: TGCGCCAGCAGCTTGGCCCCATTAGGGACAGGGGTATACGAGCAGTACTTC
CDR3aa: CASSLAPLGTGVYEQYF
v_gene: TRBV5-1
d_gene: TRBD1
j_gene: TRBJ2-7
abundance: .

CDR3nt: TGCGCCAGCAGCTTCCACGGGACTAGCACAGATACGCAGTATTTT
CDR3aa: CASSFHGTSTDTQYF
v_gene: TRBV5-1
d_gene: .
j_gene: TRBJ2-3
abundance: few

CDR3nt: TGTGCCAGTAGCAACAGGGAGGGGGAGACCCAGTACTTC
CDR3aa: CASSNREGETQYF
v_gene: TRBV19
d_gene: .
j_gene: TRBJ2-5
abundance: .

CDR3nt: TGTGCCAGCAGCTTGAGACAGGAGAATGAAAAACTGTTTTTT
CDR3aa: CASSLRQENEKLFF
v_gene: TRBV5-4
d_gene: .
j_gene: TRBJ1-4
abundance: .

CDR3nt: TGTGCCAGCAGTTACGAGGTCAGGGGTTCCTACGAGCAGTACTTC
CDR3aa: CASSYEVRGSYEQYF
v_gene: TRBV6-5
d_gene: .
j_gene: TRBJ2-7
abundance: .

CDR3nt: TGTGCCACCAGGGAGGGTACAGCCTCTCGAGCATACACCGGGGAGCTGTTTTTT
CDR3aa: CATREGTASRAYTGELFF
v_gene: TRBV15
d_gene: .
j_gene: TRBJ2-2
abundance: few

CDR3nt: TGCGCCAGCAGCTCGGGGTCAGGGGGTACAGATACGCAGTATTTT
CDR3aa: CASSSGSGGTDTQYF
v_gene: TRBV5-1
d_gene: TRBD1
j_gene: TRBJ2-3
abundance: .

CDR3nt: TGTGCCAGCAGTGAATTCAGGGTTGGCGTCCGAGGTTCACCCCTCCACTTT
CDR3aa: CASSEFRVGVRGSPLHF
v_gene: TRBV25-1
d_gene: .
j_gene: TRBJ1-6
abundance: .

CDR3nt: TGCGCCAGCAGCCAGGCGGAGGACCGAGCCTACGAGCAGTACTTC
CDR3aa: CASSQAEDRAYEQYF
v_gene: TRBV4-1
d_gene: .
j_gene: TRBJ2-7
abundance: .

CDR3nt: TGTGCCACCAGCAGAGATCGGAGCGGGAACACTGAAGCTTTCTTT
CDR3aa: CATSRDRSGNTEAFF
v_gene: TRBV15
d_gene: .
j_gene: TRBJ1-1
abundance: .